These T cell receptor beta chains were read from a single sample in a study of shared clonotypes between healthy human individuals. Clones were sequenced by immunoSEQ multiplex PCR, and TCRdb holds only the in-frame ones, with some missing. Of hundreds of thousands of clones in the sample, 55% to 85% were seen once. The sample was memory CD4+ T cells sorted from blood. These receptors originate from a woman aged 25 to 39 in good health. CDR3s include the opening cysteine and the closing phenylalanine or tryptophan. D genes are given only for firm matches. The listing skips clone size in some rows; elsewhere it reads once, few, many or a size class.

size	V	J	D	DNA	CDR3
.	TRBV27	TRBJ1-4	.	TGTGCCAGCAGGACACTAAATGAAAAACTGTTTTTT	CASRTLNEKLFF
.	TRBV28	TRBJ2-3	TRBD2	TGTGCCAGCACCCTTTTGGCGGGAGGGTCCGGCACAGATACGCAGTATTTT	CASTLLAGGSGTDTQYF
.	TRBV28	TRBJ2-3	TRBD2	TGTGCCAGCAGTTTAAATTCGGGCGGGAGCCTCGCGGATACGCAGTATTTT	CASSLNSGGSLADTQYF
many	TRBV5-1	TRBJ2-4	.	TGCGCCAGCAGCTTGGCCCCAGCAATCTTCGGGGCCAAAAACATTCAGTACTTC	CASSLAPAIFGAKNIQYF
.	TRBV27	TRBJ2-5	.	TGTGCCAGCAGTCCCCCAACTAGTTACCAAGAGACCCAGTACTTC	CASSPPTSYQETQYF
.	TRBV5-1	TRBJ2-1	TRBD2	TGCGCCAGCAGCTTGGTGGCTAGCGGGAGCAATGAGCAGTTCTTC	CASSLVASGSNEQFF
.	TRBV5-1	TRBJ2-1	.	TGCGCCAGCAGCTTGGGACAGGTAGTCGATGAGCAGTTCTTC	CASSLGQVVDEQFF
once	TRBV7-2	TRBJ1-1	.	TGTGCCAGCAGCTTATCCTTTGGACAGCACACTGAAGCTTTCTTT	CASSLSFGQHTEAFF
many	TRBV2	TRBJ2-7	.	TGTGCCAGCAGTGAACGAACAGGGAGGCCCGAGCAGTACTTC	CASSERTGRPEQYF
.	TRBV5-1	TRBJ2-5	.	TGCGCCAGCAGCTTGAGCACCCAAGAGACCCAGTACTTC	CASSLSTQETQYF
.	TRBV6-6	TRBJ2-1	TRBD2	TGTGCCAGCTACGTAGCGGGAGGAGCCTACAATGAGCAGTTCTTC	CASYVAGGAYNEQFF
.	TRBV27	TRBJ1-5	.	TGTGCCAGCAGCCGGACTGGGAGCAATCAGCCCCAGCATTTT	CASSRTGSNQPQHF
.	TRBV25-1	TRBJ1-2	TRBD1	TGTGCCAGCAGTGAAACAGGGGGAAACTATGGCTACACCTTC	CASSETGGNYGYTF
.	TRBV6-1	TRBJ2-1	TRBD2	TGTGCCAGCAGTGAAGCGGGAGGGTTCAATGAGCAGTTCTTC	CASSEAGGFNEQFF
.	TRBV19	TRBJ2-6	.	TGTGCCAGTACTGGCGGGGTCGCTGGGGCCAACGTCCTGACTTTC	CASTGGVAGANVLTF
.	TRBV6-1	TRBJ2-4	.	TGTGCCAGCAGTGAATTAAGCGGCTGGTCCGGGACATCTCGGAACATTCAGTACTTC	CASSELSGWSGTSRNIQYF
few	TRBV4-1	TRBJ2-3	.	TGCGCCAGCAGCCAAGGTCGACTAAGCGGGAGCACAGATACGCAGTATTTT	CASSQGRLSGSTDTQYF
.	TRBV7-8	TRBJ1-2	.	TGTGCCAGCAGCTTACGGCTGGGAAATGGCTACACCTTC	CASSLRLGNGYTF
few	TRBV7-2	TRBJ2-5	.	TGTGCCAGCAGCTTTTCGGAGACCCAGTACTTC	CASSFSETQYF
few	TRBV5-1	TRBJ1-4	.	TGCGCCAGCAGCCTCCGGGACCCCAATGAAAAACTGTTTTTT	CASSLRDPNEKLFF
many	TRBV5-8	TRBJ1-4	TRBD1	TGTGCCAGCAGCTTGGCCGGGTCAGGGGGGAATGAAAAACTGTTTTTT	CASSLAGSGGNEKLFF
.	TRBV29-1	TRBJ1-2	.	TGCAGCGTTCGGACGGAGTATGGCTACACCTTC	CSVRTEYGYTF
few	TRBV27	TRBJ1-2	.	TGTGCCAGCAGATCTTCAGGGGCCTCCTATGGCTACACCTTC	CASRSSGASYGYTF
once	TRBV11-2	TRBJ2-1	.	TGTGCCAGCAGCTTATTGGGGTATGAGCAGTTCTTC	CASSLLGYEQFF
.	TRBV27	TRBJ2-6	.	TGTGCCAGCAGTTTTTCCGGGGCCAACGTCCTGACTTTC	CASSFSGANVLTF
.	TRBV29-1	TRBJ2-1	TRBD2	TGCAGCGTCCTAAGCGGGATTCTCTATGAGCAGTTCTTC	CSVLSGILYEQFF
.	TRBV11-3	TRBJ2-1	.	TGTGCCAGCAGCTTAGGTGGGACCTACAATGAGCAGTTCTTC	CASSLGGTYNEQFF
.	TRBV10-3	TRBJ1-1	.	TGTGCCATCAGTGCTTGGGAGAGCACTGAAGCTTTCTTT	CAISAWESTEAFF
.	TRBV16	TRBJ2-1	TRBD2	TGTGCCAGCAGCCAATATAGGCTAGCGGGAGGGAGCTCCTACAATGAGCAGTTCTTC	CASSQYRLAGGSSYNEQFF
.	TRBV5-1	TRBJ2-1	.	TGCGCCAGCAGCCCCTCCCGTCCTTCCTACAATGAGCAGTTCTTC	CASSPSRPSYNEQFF
.	TRBV2	TRBJ2-6	TRBD2	TGTGCCAGCAGTTTAAAGGGGACTAGCGGATCTGGGGCCAACGTCCTGACTTTC	CASSLKGTSGSGANVLTF
.	TRBV29-1	TRBJ2-3	.	TGCAGCGGGACGTTGGGCACAGATACGCAGTATTTT	CSGTLGTDTQYF
.	TRBV29-1	TRBJ2-3	.	TGCAGCGTTGAGGCCCCCACTAGCACAGATACGCAGTATTTT	CSVEAPTSTDTQYF
.	TRBV4-1	TRBJ1-1	.	TGCGCCAGCAGCCAAGGTGGCGGGCACAGTAACACTGAAGCTTTCTTT	CASSQGGGHSNTEAFF
.	TRBV6-4	TRBJ2-5	.	TGTGCCAGCAGTGACACCACAGGGAAAGAGACCCAGTACTTC	CASSDTTGKETQYF
.	TRBV6-1	TRBJ1-5	.	TGTGCCAGCAGTGTATACCTCAATCAGCCCCAGCATTTT	CASSVYLNQPQHF
.	TRBV20-1	TRBJ2-1	.	TGCAGTGCTAGGCCAGTAAGTGAGCAGTTCTTC	CSARPVSEQFF
.	TRBV29-1	TRBJ1-5	.	TGCAGCGTTCTCTTTCCAGGGTTTCAGCCCCAGCATTTT	CSVLFPGFQPQHF
.	TRBV19	TRBJ1-1	.	TGTGCCAGTAGTATGCGAGGGGAGAACACTGAAGCTTTCTTT	CASSMRGENTEAFF
.	TRBV7-5	TRBJ2-2	.	TGTGTCAGAAGCGCCGAGACTGTCTCGAACACCGGGGAGCTGTTTTTT	CVRSAETVSNTGELFF